The TCR beta chain under discussion was sequenced for a study of cytomegalovirus exposure and HLA in healthy donors. Amplification used 60 Vbeta primers and 13 Jbeta primers. Data came from immunoSEQ multiplex PCR; TCRdb stores just in-frame clones and leaves some out. Among 110,000 to 150,000 clones, 76% were seen once, and the ten largest hold around 1.9%. Trimming pared 5 bases from V and 1 base from J, leaving 15 bases between. The germline V gene has CDR1 SGDLS and CDR2 YYNGEE. The CDR3 is made up of 15 amino acids. Source material: PBMCs. This clonotype was sampled from a middle-aged woman in good health and CMV-seronegative. The chain carries TRBV9 and TRBJ1-1, with D perhaps matching TRBD1 (6 bases). CDR3 sequence reads: CASRIDQGTNTEAFF. CDR3 in DNA: TGTGCCAGCAGGATAGATCAGGGGACGAACACTGAAGCTTTCTTT.